These 7 T cell receptor beta chains originate from one sample sequenced in a study of naive and memory T cell subsets. Both TRBC1 and TRBC2 were covered by a beta constant-region primer of two equimolar oligonucleotides. Four rounds of PCR amplified the ligated cDNA using nested alpha and beta constant-region primers plus SP2. In TCRdb, the UMI-ligation and nested PCR reads were re-called with MiXCR into one record per CDR3 protein. This repertoire shows tens of thousands of distinct CDR3 sequences, 9% to 9.5% found once; its top ten account for 1.2%. Sequenced material: naive CD8+ T cells from blood. The receptors stem from a human donor in good health.

This clonotype was counted ten times or more. The chain recombines TRBV29-1 with TRBJ2-1; D is unclear. Germline V lookup: CDR1 SQVTM, CDR2 ANQGSEA. Trimming took 3 bases from V and 0 from J, leaving 18 bases between them. The CDR3 length is 17 residues. CDR3 nucleotides: TGCAGCGTTGACGGTCTTCATGGGATAAGCTCCTACAATGAGCAGTTCTTC. It is translated as CSVDGLHGISSYNEQFF.

V gene TRBV24-1 combines with J gene TRBJ2-5, with 8 bases identical to TRBD1. In germline, CDR1 is KGHDR, CDR2 SFDVKD. This CDR3 spans 16 amino acids. V shed 2 bases, J shed 1 base, and the junction held 5 bases outside the gene matches. As DNA, the CDR3 is TGTGCCACCAGTGATTCAGACAGGGGCGTCCAAGAGACCCAGTACTTC. It is translated as CATSDSDRGVQETQYF.

Here the CDR3 reads CAISVEDEAFF. For the CDR3, the DNA is TGTGCCATCAGTGTAGAGGATGAAGCTTTCTTT. The rearrangement uses TRBV10-3 and TRBJ1-1; D gene uncertain. The CDR3 runs 11 residues. Germline loops: CDR1 ENHRY, CDR2 SYGVKD. Trimming cost V 4 bases and J 7 bases, with 7 bases left between them.

The rearrangement uses TRBV19 and TRBJ1-5; maybe TRBD1 (6 bases). The CDR3 covers 14 residues. V was trimmed by 4 bases and J by 3 bases, leaving 10 bases between them. The V gene's germline CDR1 is LNHDA and CDR2 SQIVND (reference sequence). In DNA form, the CDR3 reads TGTGCCAGTAGTAAAAACAGGGTCAATCAGCCCCAGCATTTT. Residues: CASSKNRVNQPQHF.

A few counts support this clonotype. V and J are TRBV7-9 and TRBJ2-7; maybe TRBD1 (6 bases). The V gene lost 5 bases and the J gene lost 2 bases, with 13 bases spanning the gap. The CDR3 sequence is 14 residues long. Germline lookup yields CDR1 SEHNR and CDR2 FQNEAQ (reference sequence). CDR3 sequence (DNA): TGTGCCAGCAGCCGGCAGGACAGCCCCTACGAGCAGTACTTC. It codes for CASSRQDSPYEQYF.

This clonotype was counted at least ten times. The V gene is TRBV27, the J gene TRBJ2-7, with a possible D match to TRBD2 (6 bases). Trimming removed 8 bases from V and 7 bases from J, with 18 bases in between. The CDR3 totals 13 residues. Germline lookup yields CDR1 MNHEY and CDR2 SMNVEV (reference sequence). The CDR3 region is CASGGRGPGEQYF. CDR3 DNA: TGTGCCAGCGGAGGGAGAGGGCCGGGTGAGCAGTACTTC.

This clonotype was observed a few times. J is TRBJ2-1 and V is TRBV5-1; a weak D match, TRBD1 (6 bases). CDR1 and CDR2 from the germline V gene are SGHRS and YFSETQ. The CDR3 has 15 amino acids. The ends were cut back, 0 bases at V and 5 bases at J, with 12 bases in the middle. The DNA for the CDR3 is TGCGCCAGCAGCTTGGGTCAGGGGTCCAACAATGAGCAGTTCTTC. It codes for CASSLGQGSNNEQFF.